These T cell receptor beta chains were read from a single sample in a study of blood T cell repertoires in COVID-19. Assay used: immunoSEQ multiplex PCR; TCRdb lists only in-frame clones, some missing. The top ten hold 7.5% to 9% of the sample, which has about 480,000 clones, approximately 91% seen once. Sample: peripheral blood. The receptors come from a woman aged 50 to 60 with COVID-19, enrolled during active disease. CDR3s include the opening cysteine and the closing phenylalanine or tryptophan. Each record gives: D gene, CDR3 length, clone size, J gene, V gene, CDR3 DNA, CDR3 protein. A D gene is named only where the DNA matches it firmly. Rows give clone size only sometimes, using once, few, many, or a class for an expanded clone.

- 15 - TRBJ2-3 TRBV5-1 TGCGCCAGCAGCTTGACAGGGCCAAGCACAGATACGCAGTATTTT CASSLTGPSTDTQYF
TRBD1 13 - TRBJ2-7 TRBV10-3 TGTGCCATCAGTATGACAGGGGGCTACGAGCAGTACTTC CAISMTGGYEQYF
- 15 - TRBJ1-1 TRBV27 TGTGCCAGCCGATCCTGGGGCTCCCAGAACACTGAAGCTTTCTTT CASRSWGSQNTEAFF
TRBD1 15 - TRBJ2-2 TRBV27 TGTGCCAGCAGTTTAAGGACAGGGACGGCCGGGGAGCTGTTTTTT CASSLRTGTAGELFF
TRBD1 16 few TRBJ1-6 TRBV19 TGTGCCAGTAGTCTCCCCCTCGGGACAGTCGCTTCACCCCTCCACTTT CASSLPLGTVASPLHF
TRBD1 14 - TRBJ2-3 TRBV10-3 TGTGCCATCAGGACGGGACAGAGTGGAGATACGCAGTATTTT CAIRTGQSGDTQYF
TRBD1 14 - TRBJ2-7 TRBV24-1 TGTGCCACCAGCCCGGGACAGGGAAGAAACGAGCAGTACTTC CATSPGQGRNEQYF
TRBD2 17 - TRBJ2-3 TRBV10-3 TGTGCCATCAGTGAGTCGATGGCTAGCGGGGAATTCGATACGCAGTATTTT CAISESMASGEFDTQYF
TRBD1 15 - TRBJ2-1 TRBV19 TGTGCCAGTAGTTCCAGACAGGGCTCCTACAATGAGCAGTTCTTC CASSSRQGSYNEQFF
- 14 - TRBJ1-1 TRBV18 TGTGCCAGCTCACCTACAGGGTTGAACACTGAAGCTTTCTTT CASSPTGLNTEAFF
TRBD1 14 few TRBJ1-2 TRBV25-1 TGTGCCAGCAGTCCCGGGACAGGGGCTCTGGGCTACACCTTC CASSPGTGALGYTF
- 13 - TRBJ2-3 TRBV2 TGTGCCAGCAGTGGACAGAGCACAGATACGCAGTATTTT CASSGQSTDTQYF
- 16 - TRBJ1-2 TRBV4-2 TGTGCCAGCAGCCAAGATCCCGACACCACGAACTATGGCTACACCTTC CASSQDPDTTNYGYTF
- 14 - TRBJ2-1 TRBV2 TGTGCCAGCAGAGGACCTAGGGGTTACAATGAGCAGTTCTTC CASRGPRGYNEQFF
- 13 - TRBJ1-1 TRBV7-3 TGTGCCAGCAGCGATACATCCAACACTGAAGCTTTCTTT CASSDTSNTEAFF
TRBD1 14 - TRBJ2-7 TRBV7-9 TGTGCCAGCAGCCCCGGACAGGGGGCCAACGAGCAGTACTTC CASSPGQGANEQYF
TRBD1 16 - TRBJ1-1 TRBV18 TGTGCCAGCTCACCAGTAACAGGGGGCTTAAACACTGAAGCTTTCTTT CASSPVTGGLNTEAFF
- 15 once TRBJ1-4 TRBV19 TGTGCCAGTAGTATAGCCGCCGGGGGGAATGAAAAACTGTTTTTT CASSIAAGGNEKLFF
- 11 - TRBJ1-4 TRBV19 TGTGCGGGCAGCTTAAATGAAAAACTGTTTTTT CAGSLNEKLFF
- 15 few TRBJ1-6 TRBV5-1 TGCGCCAGCAGCTTGCAAGGGGTCATTAATTCACCCCTCCACTTT CASSLQGVINSPLHF
TRBD1 14 - TRBJ1-1 TRBV5-6 TGTGCCAGCAGGGGGACAGGGGTTTGGACTGAAGCTTTCTTT CASRGTGVWTEAFF
- 13 - TRBJ1-5 TRBV29-1 TGCAGCGTTGCGACAGGTTTCAATCAGCCCCAGCATTTT CSVATGFNQPQHF
- 14 - TRBJ1-5 TRBV5-5 TGTGCCAGCAGCTTGGGGCAGGGAGGACAGCCCCAGCATTTT CASSLGQGGQPQHF
- 14 few TRBJ1-1 TRBV29-1 TGCAGCGTTGAAAACCCGAGTACTTACACTGAAGCTTTCTTT CSVENPSTYTEAFF
TRBD1 14 - TRBJ2-7 TRBV4-1 TGCGCCAGCAGCAAACCGGGACAGAGTTACGAGCAGTACTTC CASSKPGQSYEQYF
TRBD1 14 - TRBJ2-4 TRBV18 TGTGCCAGCTCACCAGGGACAGGGGTGGGCATTCAGTACTTC CASSPGTGVGIQYF
- 15 - TRBJ2-3 TRBV6-5 TGTGCCAGCAGTTTGAGGGGGTCTGGACTTGATACGCAGTATTTT CASSLRGSGLDTQYF
- 12 - TRBJ1-1 TRBV29-1 TGCAGCGAACAGGGACTGAACACTGAAGCTTTCTTT CSEQGLNTEAFF
TRBD1 13 - TRBJ1-1 TRBV19 TGTGCCAGTAGCCGCCGGGACAGGGGTGAAGCTTTCTTT CASSRRDRGEAFF
TRBD2 15 once TRBJ2-7 TRBV19 TGTGCCAGTAACTCCGGGACTAGCGGGTCCTACGAGCAGTACTTC CASNSGTSGSYEQYF
- 15 - TRBJ1-4 TRBV24-1 TGTGCCACCAGGGAGGTCCACGGGGGTAAGGCAAAACTGTTTTTT CATREVHGGKAKLFF
- 14 - TRBJ1-3 TRBV5-1 TGCGCCAGCAGCTGGGGAGGGGATGGAAACACCATATATTTT CASSWGGDGNTIYF
TRBD1 15 - TRBJ2-1 TRBV6-5 TGTGCCACGATGTTTACAGGGGGCCGCTACAATGAGCAGTTCTTC CATMFTGGRYNEQFF
- 13 once TRBJ1-1 TRBV6-1 TGTGCCAGCAGTGAAAGGAGGACGGATGAAGCTTTCTTT CASSERRTDEAFF
- 14 - TRBJ1-2 TRBV6-5 TGTGCCAGCAGAGAGACGGGGGGCGACTATGGCTACACCTTC CASRETGGDYGYTF
TRBD1 15 - TRBJ1-6 TRBV5-1 TGCGCCAGCAGCAGGGACAGGGGGCCTCATTCACCCCTCCACTTT CASSRDRGPHSPLHF
TRBD2 19 - TRBJ2-1 TRBV5-1 TGCGCCAGCAGCTCCGGGACTAGCGGGGGGCCCAGCTCCTACAATGAGCAGTTCTTC CASSSGTSGGPSSYNEQFF
TRBD1 14 - TRBJ1-6 TRBV27 TGTGCCAGCACCACGGGACAGGGAAATTCACCCCTCCACTTT CASTTGQGNSPLHF